Given below is one T cell receptor beta chain in context. The antigen is not known. This entry comes from a study of cytomegalovirus exposure and HLA in healthy donors. Germline V lookup: CDR1 SGHTA, CDR2 FQGNSA. With 5 bases clipped from V and 2 bases from J, the junction kept 10 bases outside the gene matches. The CDR3 is 17 residues long. Primers included in the PCR were 60 Vbeta and 13 Jbeta primers. Produced via immunoSEQ multiplex PCR; TCRdb's table is partial and in-frame only. The sample includes more than 80,000 clones, 65% to 80% of them seen just once. Findings and caveats of the study: In a later analysis, several top co-occurrence clusters appeared linked to parvovirus B19, influenza, CMV and Epstein-Barr virus.

The TCR was taken from a woman between 65 and 79 years old in good health and CMV-seropositive. The source material was PBMCs. The chain employs TRBV7-2 and TRBJ1-2, with 11 positions matching TRBD1. The CDR3 DNA is TGTGCCAGCAGCCCCAGGACAGGGGGCGCCTGGAACTATGGCTACACCTTC. Translated: CASSPRTGGAWNYGYTF. Supplemented by reference TRBV7-2 and TRBJ1-2, the full variable domain reads GAGVSQSPSNKVTEKGKDVELRCDPISGHTALYWYRQSLGQGLEFLIYFQGNSAPDKSGLPSDRFSAERTGGSVSTLTIQRTQQEDSAVYLCASSPRTGGAWNYGYTFGSGTRLTVV.